This T cell receptor beta chain was sequenced for a study of cytomegalovirus exposure and HLA in healthy donors. Whole-study results and caveats: The study put around 180 TCR beta chains on its list as cytomegalovirus-associated.

Germline V CDR1 and CDR2: MNHEY, SMNVEV (reference sequence). The V segment lost 1 base and the J segment 4 bases; nucleotides outside the gene matches: 4. CDR3 length equals 15 residues. The PCR ran on 60 Vbeta and 13 Jbeta primers. Assay used: immunoSEQ multiplex PCR; TCRdb lists only in-frame clones, some missing. In the table there are roughly 120,000 clones, over 15% of which are singletons. This clone was seen more than once but under ten times. The antigen remains unidentified. The sequenced material came from PBMCs. The rearrangement uses TRBV27 and TRBJ2-5; 9 bases match TRBD2. The TCR comes from a woman aged 18-30 years in good health and CMV-seronegative. CDR3 in DNA: TGTGCCAGCAGTTTATGGGGCGGGAGGGGAGAGACCCAGTACTTC. Protein: CASSLWGGRGETQYF.